The T cell receptor (beta chain) under discussion was sequenced for a study of blood T cell repertoires in COVID-19. Study-wide background: Donors in the United States, Italy and Spain gave samples during acute or convalescent COVID-19. PBMCs, B-cell-depleted T cells, or T cells provided the cDNA or gDNA that made up the material.

Original handling: Estimated nucleated cell counts came from reference gene primer amplification. Clones were read by immunoSEQ multiplex PCR, and TCRdb kept only the in-frame ones, dropping some. The V and J calls and clone size are taken from that table; D and trimming were inferred from the DNA. The table lists about 210,000 clones, over 70% of them singletons. The germline V gene has CDR1 MDHEN and CDR2 SYDVKM. This CDR3 has 15 residues. The J segment lost 0 bases and the V segment lost 6 bases, leaving 6 bases of the junction unmatched. What was sequenced was peripheral blood. The genes are TRBV28 and TRBJ2-7; the match to TRBD1 covers 9 bases. This clonotype originated in a woman in her 70s with acute or convalescent COVID-19. The CDR3 coding sequence is TGTGCCAGCAGCCTACCGGGACAGGGCTCCTACGAGCAGTACTTC. Its protein is CASSLPGQGSYEQYF.